Detailed here is one T cell receptor (beta chain). The target antigen is unknown. This record comes from a study of cytomegalovirus exposure and HLA in healthy donors. Assay: immunoSEQ multiplex PCR; the TCRdb copy retains only in-frame clones and omits some. The table includes 150,000 or so clones, roughly nine tenths detected once. Study outcomes and limitations: Some 150 TCR beta chains were listed as cytomegalovirus-associated. Many donors carried some public TCRs, although rarity characterized most TCR sequences.

The source is a woman between 18 and 29 years old in good health and CMV-seropositive. The sample consisted of PBMCs.

CDR3 protein: CSARREETQYF. As DNA, the CDR3 is TGCAGTGCTAGGAGGGAAGAGACCCAGTACTTC. J is TRBJ2-5 and V is TRBV20-1, with D perhaps matching TRBD2 (5 bases). Between the trimmed V and J ends, which lost 3 bases and 3 bases, there was a span of 5 bases. The CDR3 is 11 amino acids. Germline V gene sequence: CDR1 DFQATT, CDR2 SNEGSKA (reference sequence).